This T cell receptor beta chain was identified during a study of blood T cell repertoires in COVID-19. The wider study: Donors in the United States, Italy and Spain gave samples during acute or convalescent COVID-19.

The V gene end was trimmed by 0 bases and the J gene end by 4 bases; junction bases not matched to a gene: 3. CDR1 is SNHLY, CDR2 FYNNEI, per germline. This CDR3 is 15 amino acids long. Methods used by the authors: Estimated nucleated cell counts came from reference gene primer amplification. Generated by immunoSEQ multiplex PCR, the TCRdb table keeps only in-frame clones and is missing some. The V and J calls and clone size are taken from that table; D and trimming were inferred from the DNA. The data contain 65,000 to 75,000 clones, roughly 89% of them singletons. The TCR originated in a woman aged 45-60 years with active COVID-19. The genes are TRBV2 and TRBJ2-7, with 10 positions matching TRBD1. Sequences were obtained from peripheral blood. CDR3 DNA sequence: TGTGCCAGCAGTGAAGCAGACAGGGGGCTATACGAGCAGTACTTC. Translating gives CASSEADRGLYEQYF.